This entry lists 7 T cell receptor beta chains sequenced from one sample in a study of neurological immune-mediated disorders. Using its own MiXCR run on the 5' RACE reads, TCRdb lists one record per CDR3 protein. The sample holds more than 30,000 distinct CDR3 sequences, about 4.1% seen once. Sample: CD4+ T cells from blood. All receptors derive from a woman aged 40 to 49 in good health.

About this clonotype: The germline gene is not matched at one end of the junction; a read error may be the cause. The chain links TRBV5-6 to TRBJ1-1; D unclear. The germline gives CDR1 SGHDT, CDR2 YYEEEE. CDR3 size: 13 residues. The CDR3 sequence is CASSLGRNTEALF. The CDR3 DNA is TGTGCCAGCAGCCTGGGTCGGAACACTGAAGCTCTCTTT. The whole variable domain, remainder taken from reference TRBV5-6 and TRBJ1-1, is DAGVTQSPTHLIKTRGQQVTLRCSPKSGHDTVSWYQQALGQGPQFIFQYYEEEERQRGNFPDRFSGHQFPNYSSELNVNALLLGDSALYLCASSLGRNTEALFGQGTRLTVV.

This clonotype was observed at least ten times. The J gene is TRBJ2-5, the V gene TRBV20-1; D is uncertain. Trimming stripped 8 bases from V and 3 bases from J, with 10 bases between. CDR1 and CDR2 from the germline V gene are DFQATT and SNEGSKA (reference sequence). There are 11 residues in the CDR3. The CDR3 loop reads CSPWAEETQYF. The CDR3 DNA follows: TGCAGTCCCTGGGCTGAAGAGACCCAGTACTTC.

This clonotype was detected ten times or more. This sequence joins TRBV3-1 and TRBJ2-1; D call uncertain. V lost 0 bases and J 4 bases, leaving 7 bases between the germline ends. This CDR3 has 14 amino acids. CDR1 and CDR2 (germline): LGHDT, YNNKEL (reference sequence). CDR3 nucleotides: TGTGCCAGCAGCCAAGAGAGGATTTACAATGAGCAGTTCTTC. Protein sequence: CASSQERIYNEQFF.

In its sample, this clonotype was seen many times. V and J are TRBV6-5 and TRBJ2-7; tentatively, D is TRBD1 or TRBD2 (6 bases each). Germline V gives CDR1 MNHEY, CDR2 SVGAGI. The CDR3 has 16 residues. V gave up 4 bases and J gave up 7 bases, with 23 bases separating them. As DNA, the CDR3 is TGTGCCAGCAGTTCCCCCGGGTTCGTGGGGGGCTTTGAGCAGTACTTC. This sequence encodes CASSSPGFVGGFEQYF.

This clonotype has ten or more counts. The J gene is TRBJ2-7, the V gene TRBV7-2; possibly TRBD1 or TRBD2 for D (7 bases each). CDR1 and CDR2 (germline): SGHTA, FQGNSA. Trimming left V 6 bases short and J 0 bases short, with 15 bases between. This CDR3 region has 15 residues. Here the CDR3 DNA reads TGTGCCAGCAGACAGGGGACGGGAGGCTCCTACGAGCAGTACTTC. Protein sequence: CASRQGTGGSYEQYF.

The sample holds many counts of this clonotype. This chain links TRBV5-1 with TRBJ2-3, with D uncertain. Trimming cost V 1 base and J 2 bases, with 8 bases left between them. The CDR3 totals 14 residues. Germline V gives CDR1 SGHRS, CDR2 YFSETQ. The CDR3 bases are TGCGCCAGCAGCTTGACTACACCCACAGATACGCAGTATTTT. This sequence encodes CASSLTTPTDTQYF.

This clonotype was seen repeatedly, ten times or more. The chain recombines TRBV5-1 with TRBJ2-3; the match to TRBD2 covers 12 bases. V lost 2 bases and J lost 4; bases outside the gene matches: 2. This CDR3 is 15 amino acids long. Germline CDR1 SGHRS, CDR2 YFSETQ. CDR3 nucleotides: TGCGCCAGCAGCTTCGGACTAGCGGGGTCAGATACGCAGTATTTT. Translated, it gives CASSFGLAGSDTQYF.